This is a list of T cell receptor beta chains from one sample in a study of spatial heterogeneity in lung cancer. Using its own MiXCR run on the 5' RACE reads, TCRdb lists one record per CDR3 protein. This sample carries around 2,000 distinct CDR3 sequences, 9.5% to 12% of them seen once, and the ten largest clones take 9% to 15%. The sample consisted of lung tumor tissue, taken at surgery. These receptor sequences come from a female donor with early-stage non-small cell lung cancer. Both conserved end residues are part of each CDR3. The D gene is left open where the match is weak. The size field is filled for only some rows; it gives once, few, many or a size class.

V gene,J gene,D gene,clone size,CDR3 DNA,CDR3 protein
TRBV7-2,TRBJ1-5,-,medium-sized,TGTGCCAGCAGCCACACGTCAGGAGGGAATCAGCCCCAGCATTTT,CASSHTSGGNQPQHF
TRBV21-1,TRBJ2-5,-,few,TGTGCCAGCAGCAAGCGCCTAGCGGGGCGCCAAGAGACCCAGTACTTC,CASSKRLAGRQETQYF
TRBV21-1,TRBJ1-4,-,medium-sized,TGTGCCAGCAGCAAAGAAAGGGCAGGGCAACTGTTTTTT,CASSKERAGQLFF
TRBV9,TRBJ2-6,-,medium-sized,TGTGCCAGCAGCGTAGATGGGGCTGGGGCCAACGTCCTGACTTTC,CASSVDGAGANVLTF
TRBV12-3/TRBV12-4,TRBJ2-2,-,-,TGTGCCAGCAGTTTAGGGCCAGGGCTCACCGGGGAGCTGTTTTTT,CASSLGPGLTGELFF
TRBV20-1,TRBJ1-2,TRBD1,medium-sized,TGCAGTGCTCCGCCCCCGGACAGGGCGAGGGGCTATGGCTACACCTTC,CSAPPPDRARGYGYTF
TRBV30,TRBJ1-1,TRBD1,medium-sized,TGTGCCTGGGCCCTTCCGACAGGGCCGAACACTGAAGCTTTCTTT,CAWALPTGPNTEAFF
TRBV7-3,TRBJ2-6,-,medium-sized,TGTGCCAGCAAGGGGGCTGGGGCCAACGTCCTGACTTTC,CASKGAGANVLTF
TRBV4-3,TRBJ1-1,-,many,TGCGCCAGCAGCCAAGGTAGTCCCCCCCTGGCGTTT,CASSQGSPPLAF
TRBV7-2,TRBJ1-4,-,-,TGTGCCAGCAGCTTAGCACAGGGTTGGAATGAAAAACTGTTTTTT,CASSLAQGWNEKLFF
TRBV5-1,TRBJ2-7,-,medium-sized,TGCGCCAGCAGCTTCCAGGGTTACGAGCAGTACTTC,CASSFQGYEQYF
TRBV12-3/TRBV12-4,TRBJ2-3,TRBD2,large,TGTGCCAGCAGTGCCCGTGCTAGCGGGGGGCCCTTTGGCACAGATACGCAGTATTTT,CASSARASGGPFGTDTQYF
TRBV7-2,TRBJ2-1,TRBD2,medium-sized,TGTGCCAGCAGGCCCGGGACTAGCAATGAGCAGTTCTTC,CASRPGTSNEQFF
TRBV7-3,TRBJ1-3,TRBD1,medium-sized,TGTGCCAGCAGCTTCCTTACAGGGGCCTCTGGAAACACCATATATTTT,CASSFLTGASGNTIYF
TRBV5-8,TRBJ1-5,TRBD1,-,TGTGCCAGGACCCGGGACAGGGGAGATCAGCCCCAGCATTTT,CARTRDRGDQPQHF
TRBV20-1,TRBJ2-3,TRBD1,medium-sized,TGCAGTGCGACAGACAGGGCCCGGGGAGATACGCAGTATTTT,CSATDRARGDTQYF
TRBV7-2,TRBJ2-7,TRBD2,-,TGTGCCAGCAGCTTGGCGGGAGGAAGCTCCTACGAGCAGTACTTC,CASSLAGGSSYEQYF
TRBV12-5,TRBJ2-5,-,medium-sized,TGTGCTAGTGGTTTGAGTGGTCAGACGTTTGCGACCCAGTACTTC,CASGLSGQTFATQYF
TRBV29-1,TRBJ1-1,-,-,TGCAGCGTTGTTGAGACCGACACTGAAGCTTTCTTT,CSVVETDTEAFF
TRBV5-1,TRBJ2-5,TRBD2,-,TGCGCCAGCAGCTTGGATGGGACTAGCTATTCAGGAACCCAGTACTTC,CASSLDGTSYSGTQYF
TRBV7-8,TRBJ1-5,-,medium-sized,TGTGCCAGCAGCCGAAGGGACCCCACCTCTCGCAATCAGCCCCAGCATTTT,CASSRRDPTSRNQPQHF
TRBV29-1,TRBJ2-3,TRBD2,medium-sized,TGCAGCCTAAGGGGGACTAGCGGGGAAAGCACAGATACGCAGTATTTT,CSLRGTSGESTDTQYF
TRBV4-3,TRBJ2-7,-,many,TGCGCCAGCAGCCAGGAGGGGGGGACCTACGAGCAGTACTTC,CASSQEGGTYEQYF
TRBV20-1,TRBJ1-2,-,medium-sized,TGCAGTGCTAGCGATCGTCCGGGCTCTGGACTCTATGGCTACACCTTC,CSASDRPGSGLYGYTF
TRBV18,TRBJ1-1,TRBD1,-,TGTGCCAGCTCACCAGGACAGGGAGAAGCTTTCTTT,CASSPGQGEAFF
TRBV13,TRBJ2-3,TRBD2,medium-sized,TGTGCCAGCTCCCTTGGCGGGGGGCTCACAGATACGCAGTATTTT,CASSLGGGLTDTQYF
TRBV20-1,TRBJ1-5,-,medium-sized,TGCAGTGCTCGGGGGCGACCCGGGACTCTGGGTTTTCAGCCCCAGCATTTT,CSARGRPGTLGFQPQHF
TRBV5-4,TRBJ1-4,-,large,TGTGCCAGCAGCGAGGGGGTCGTTAATGAAAAACTGTTTTTT,CASSEGVVNEKLFF
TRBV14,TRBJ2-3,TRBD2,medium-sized,TGTGCCAGCAGCCAACTTTCTAGCGGGGGCCCAGATACGCAGTATTTT,CASSQLSSGGPDTQYF
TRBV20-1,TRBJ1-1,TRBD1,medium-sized,TGCAGTGCTAAGGGACAGTTGAACACTGAAGCTTTCTTT,CSAKGQLNTEAFF
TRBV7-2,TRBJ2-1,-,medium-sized,TGTGCCAGCAGCTTAGGGGGTCAATCCTACAATGAGCAGTTCTTC,CASSLGGQSYNEQFF
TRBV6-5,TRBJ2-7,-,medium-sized,TGTGCCAGCAGTTCCCATGGTTCGAGCGGATATACAGGCGAGCAGTACTTC,CASSSHGSSGYTGEQYF
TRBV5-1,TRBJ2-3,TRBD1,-,TGCGCCAGCAGCTTGTTTTCGAGTCCAGGGGGCGCAGATACGCAGTATTTT,CASSLFSSPGGADTQYF
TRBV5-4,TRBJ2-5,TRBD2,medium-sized,TGTGCCAGCAGCTTGGTTAGCGGGGGCGCGGAGACCCAGTACTTC,CASSLVSGGAETQYF
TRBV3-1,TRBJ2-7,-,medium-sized,TGTGCCAGCAGCCCTGGAAACTCCTACGAGCAGTACTTC,CASSPGNSYEQYF